The 14 T cell receptor beta chains below all came from one sample that was sequenced in a study of tumor-infiltrating lymphocytes in primary liver carcinoma. TCR beta cDNA was prepared out of roughly 0.5 ug total RNA by means of a constant-region primer. Researchers made the TCR beta libraries by running three nested multiplex PCR rounds with slightly modified ARM-PCR. TRBV1-TRBV30 forward primers paired with a C-beta reverse primer drove the first two PCR rounds, about 10 cycles each. TCRdb analysed the multiplex PCR reads with MiXCR anew, one entry per CDR3 protein. The table has fewer than 400,000 distinct CDR3 sequences, over 55% seen once. Germline DNA was also extracted, with blood RNA taken from unsorted whole blood. The sequenced sample was peripheral blood. Every receptor here comes from a man aged 40-49 years with primary liver carcinoma and hepatitis B virus infection.

In regard to this clonotype: A much larger clone lies one base from this, so it may be a read error. The chain recombines TRBV7-9 with TRBJ2-1; 10 nucleotides line up with TRBD2. The germline V gene has CDR1 SEHNR and CDR2 FQNEAQ (reference sequence). The CDR3 spans 16 residues. The CDR3 is CASGLALAGAYNEQFF. DNA of the CDR3: TGTGCCAGCGGCTTAGCCCTAGCGGGGGCCTACAATGAGCAGTTCTTC.

Comments on this clonotype: A much more abundant neighbour one base away suggests this may be a read error. This chain links TRBV7-8 with TRBJ2-5; 8 nucleotides match TRBD1. J lost 12 bases, V lost 5 bases, and 8 bases had no gene match. The germline CDR1 and CDR2 sequences are SGHVS and FQNEAQ. The length of the CDR3 is 12 residues. CDR3 sequence: CASSIPQGAEYF. CDR3 in DNA: TGTGCCAGCAGCATCCCCCAGGGGGCCGAGTACTTC.

This clonotype was picked up a small number of times. The DNA for the CDR3 is TGTGCCAGCAGACCACAAGCGGGAGAAACCGGGGAGCTGTTTTTT. Amino acids: CASRPQAGETGELFF. The chain has TRBV7-9 and TRBJ2-2; 8 nucleotides agree with TRBD2. Germline CDR1 reads SEHNR; CDR2 reads FQNEAQ (reference sequence). The CDR3 consists of 15 residues. With 6 bases clipped from V and 5 bases from J, the junction kept 8 bases outside the gene matches.

Notes on this clonotype: It may be a read error: a sequence one base away is much more abundant. The chain joins TRBV12-3 or TRBV12-4 to TRBJ2-7, with a tentative D call TRBD1 (5 bases). The CDR3 length is 14 residues. Trimming pared 3 bases from V and 3 bases from J, leaving 12 bases between. As DNA, the CDR3 is TGTGCCAGCAGTTTTGGCGGACACATCTACGAGCAGTACTTC. Its translation: CASSFGGHIYEQYF.

This clonotype was recorded many times. V gene TRBV11-1 combines with J gene TRBJ2-5, with 10 bases lining up with TRBD1. Germline lookup yields CDR1 SGHAT and CDR2 FQDESV (reference sequence). Trimming took 5 bases from V and 2 from J; bases not matched to a gene: 8. The CDR3 is 16 amino acids. The CDR3 nucleotides are TGTGCCAGCAGCCAAGGACAGGGGGTAATTCAAGAGACCCAGTACTTC. It specifies CASSQGQGVIQETQYF.

This clonotype was observed once. A much larger clone differs by one base, so this may be a read error. The V gene is TRBV6-2 or TRBV6-3, the J gene TRBJ2-1; TRBD2 matches 13 bases. CDR1 is MNHEY, CDR2 SVGEGT, per germline. The CDR3 consists of 15 residues. CDR3 amino acids: CASRRTSGRRNEQLF. CDR3 nucleotide sequence: TGTGCCAGCAGAAGGACTAGCGGGAGACGTAATGAGCAGTTATTC.

This rearrangement joins TRBV6-2 or TRBV6-3 to TRBJ2-4; D is unresolved. CDR3 size: 17 residues. CDR1 is MNHEY and CDR2 is SVGEGT in the germline V gene. V lost 6 bases and J 0 bases, leaving 18 bases between the germline ends. CDR3 DNA sequence: TGTGCCAGCAGCTTCGACCATATCGGGCTAGCCAAAAACATTCAGTACTTC. Residues: CASSFDHIGLAKNIQYF.

A remark on this clonotype: Possible read error: a much larger clone is one base away. The chain combines TRBV7-9 with TRBJ2-1; 7 nucleotides match TRBD2. The CDR3 extends over 15 amino acids. V lost 4 bases, J lost 9 bases, and 12 bases stayed unmatched. Germline CDR1 and CDR2: SEHNR and FQNEAQ (reference sequence). The chain's CDR3 is CASSSGSSGLGEQFF. CDR3 in DNA: TGTGCCAGCAGCTCAGGTTCTAGCGGTTTGGGTGAGCAGTTCTTC.

In this sample, this clonotype turned up a few times. A much larger clone lies a single base off, so this may be a read error. This chain uses TRBV6-5 with TRBJ2-7, with a possible D match to TRBD1 (6 bases). Germline CDR1 reads MNHEY; CDR2 reads SVGAGI. The CDR3 length is 14 residues. As DNA, the CDR3 is TGTGCCAGCAGGGGACAAACGAGCTCCTACGAGCAGTGCTTC. As protein: CASRGQTSSYEQCF.

A word on this clonotype: Germline and junction disagree at one end, which may indicate a read error. J is TRBJ2-2 and V is TRBV12-3 or TRBV12-4; D is uncertain. This CDR3 spans 13 amino acids. The CDR3 reads CAGSLLGTGELFF. The CDR3 coding sequence is TGTGCCGGCAGTTTGCTCGGAACCGGGGAGCTGTTTTTT.

As to this clonotype: At one end the junction does not follow the germline gene, possibly because of a read error. The chain combines TRBV29-1 with TRBJ1-2; D gene uncertain. Germline V gene sequence: CDR1 SQVTM, CDR2 ANQGSEA. CDR3 length: 12 residues. Written as DNA, the CDR3 is TGCGGCGTTGATTCGGGCAGCGCGGCACCTATCTTC. Translating it yields CGVDSGSAAPIF. Full variable domain (missing parts from reference TRBV29-1 and TRBJ1-2): SAVISQKPSRDICQRGTSLTIQCQVDSQVTMMFWYRQQPGQSLTLIATANQGSEATYESGFVIDKFPISRPNLTFSTLTVSNMSPEDSSIYLCGVDSGSAAPIFGSGTRLTVV.

The chain uses TRBV11-1 and TRBJ2-4; tentative D call: TRBD2 (6 bases). The CDR3 consists of 17 residues. Germline V gene sequence: CDR1 SGHAT, CDR2 FQDESV (reference sequence). The V end lost 7 bases, the J end lost 2 bases, and 21 bases lay between the germline ends. The CDR3 DNA is TGTGCCAGCAACTTTCCCGGGGCTAGCGAGACCAAAAACATTCAGTACTTC. Translated, it gives CASNFPGASETKNIQYF.

The chain couples TRBV11-3 to TRBJ2-2, with D maybe TRBD1 (5 bases). CDR1 and CDR2 from the germline V gene are SGHNT and YENEEA. V gave up 1 base and J gave up 4 bases, with 10 bases separating them. This CDR3 has 15 residues. In DNA form, the CDR3 reads TGTGCCAGCAGCTTAGCAGGGCTAGGCACCGGGGAGCTGTTTTTT. Protein product: CASSLAGLGTGELFF.

In its sample, this clonotype was seen a few times. V is TRBV7-9 and J is TRBJ1-4; 7 nucleotides agree with TRBD1. Germline lookup yields CDR1 SEHNR and CDR2 FQNEAQ (reference sequence). The CDR3 sequence is 13 residues long. V was clipped by 3 bases and J by 11 bases; unmatched bases: 6. CDR3 amino acids: CASSFDRVDKLFF. The CDR3 DNA reads TGTGCCAGCAGCTTCGACAGGGTGGATAAACTGTTTTTT.